Below, 8 T cell receptor beta chains from the same sample are listed, as sequenced in a study of immune cell composition in non-small cell lung cancer. Normal lung was sampled as far from the tumour as possible, at least 3 cm. Sequencing was performed with immunoSEQ multiplex PCR; in TCRdb, only in-frame clones are kept and a portion is missing. The data hold over 6,500 clones, with roughly two thirds observed a single time. The source material was non-adjacent lung tissue. These receptors originate from a human donor with non-small cell lung cancer.

This clone is medium-sized within its sample. The chain's CDR3 is CASSPGGGSGGYTF. In nucleotides, the CDR3 is TGCGCCAGCAGCCCCGGCGGGGGAAGTGGTGGCTACACCTTC. The J gene is TRBJ1-2, the V gene TRBV5-1; weak D call: TRBD1 (5 bases). Between the trimmed V and J ends, which lost 4 bases and 7 bases, there was a span of 17 bases. The V gene's germline CDR1 is SGHRS and CDR2 YFSETQ. The CDR3 has 14 residues.

This clone showed up just a few times. The V gene is TRBV27, the J gene TRBJ1-5; D unresolved. The CDR3 length is 13 residues. Germline V gene lookup returns CDR1 MNHEY and CDR2 SMNVEV (reference sequence). V shed 3 bases and J shed 5 bases, with 8 bases lying between them. CDR3 DNA sequence: TGTGCCAGCAGTTTTCGAGAACATCAGCCCCAGCATTTT. This codes for CASSFREHQPQHF.

The genes are TRBV7-8 and TRBJ2-3; a weak D match, TRBD1 (5 bases). The CDR3 runs to 15 residues. The ends were cut back, 1 base at V and 3 bases at J, with 11 bases in the middle. CDR1 SGHVS and CDR2 FQNEAQ come from the germline V gene. The CDR3 DNA follows: TGTGCCAGCAGCTTAGTGGCCAGGGCTACAGATACGCAGTATTTT. It encodes CASSLVARATDTQYF.

This clone was counted a few times. The genes are TRBV28 and TRBJ1-2; 8 nucleotides line up with TRBD1. CDR1 and CDR2 (germline): MDHEN, SYDVKM. V was pared by 3 bases and J by 2 bases, with 11 bases of the junction left unmatched. This CDR3 region has 17 residues. DNA for the CDR3: TGTGCCAGCAGTTTGCCCAGGGGGCGCGGTCCCAACTATGGCTACACCTTC. Translating gives CASSLPRGRGPNYGYTF.

The J gene is TRBJ1-2, the V gene TRBV5-1; D is undetermined. V was cut by 3 bases and J by 7 bases, with 10 bases left in between. Germline CDR1 is SGHRS and CDR2 is YFSETQ. This CDR3 has 12 amino acids. CDR3 region: CASSSRVGGYTF. CDR3 nucleotides: TGCGCCAGCAGCTCCCGGGTCGGTGGCTACACCTTC.

This clone was recorded a few times. The chain recombines TRBV2 with TRBJ2-2; 8 bases agree with TRBD1. The CDR3 length is 18 residues. J lost 0 bases, V lost 5 bases, and 11 bases had no gene match. Germline CDR1 and CDR2: SNHLY and FYNNEI. CDR3 DNA sequence: TGTGCCAGCAGTTTTTGGACAGGGCCCGCTACGAACACCGGGGAGCTGTTTTTT. Its translation is CASSFWTGPATNTGELFF.

The gene calls are TRBV7-6 and TRBJ2-7, with 13 positions matching TRBD2. The J segment lost 7 bases and the V segment lost 1 base, leaving 4 bases of the junction unmatched. This CDR3 comprises 15 residues. Germline loops: CDR1 SGHVS, CDR2 FNYEAQ. The CDR3: CASSLGTSGSWEQYF. The CDR3 region has the DNA TGTGCCAGCAGCTTAGGGACTAGCGGGAGCTGGGAGCAGTACTTC.

CDR3 protein: CASSFWRSYNEQFF. Written as DNA, the CDR3 is TGTGCCAGCAGCTTCTGGAGGTCCTACAATGAGCAGTTCTTC. The V call is TRBV5-4, the J call TRBJ2-1, with D possibly matching TRBD2 (5 bases). V shed 2 bases and J shed 1 base, with 7 bases lying between them. The germline CDR1 and CDR2 sequences are SGHNT and YYREEE (reference sequence). The CDR3 covers 14 residues. The variable domain in full, completed from reference TRBV5-4 and TRBJ2-1, reads ETGVTQSPTHLIKTRGQQVTLRCSSQSGHNTVSWYQQALGQGPQFIFQYYREEENGRGNFPPRFSGLQFPNYSSELNVNALELDDSALYLCASSFWRSYNEQFFGPGTRLTVL.